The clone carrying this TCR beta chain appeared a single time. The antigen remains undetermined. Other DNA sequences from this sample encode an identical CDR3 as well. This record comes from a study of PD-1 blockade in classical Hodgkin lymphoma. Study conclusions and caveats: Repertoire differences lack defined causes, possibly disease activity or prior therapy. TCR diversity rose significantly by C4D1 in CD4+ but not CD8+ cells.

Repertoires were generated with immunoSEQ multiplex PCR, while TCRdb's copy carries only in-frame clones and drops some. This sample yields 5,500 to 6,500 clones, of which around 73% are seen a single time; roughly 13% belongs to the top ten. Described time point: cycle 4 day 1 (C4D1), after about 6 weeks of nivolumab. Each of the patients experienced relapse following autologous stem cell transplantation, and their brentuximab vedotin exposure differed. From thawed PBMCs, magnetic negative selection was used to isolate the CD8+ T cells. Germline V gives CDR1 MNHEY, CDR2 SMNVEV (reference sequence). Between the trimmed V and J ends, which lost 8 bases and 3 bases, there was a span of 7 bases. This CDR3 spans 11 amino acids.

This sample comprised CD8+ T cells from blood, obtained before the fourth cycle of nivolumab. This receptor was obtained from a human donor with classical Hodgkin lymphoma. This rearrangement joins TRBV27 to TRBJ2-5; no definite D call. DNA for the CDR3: TGTGCCAGCGGCCGAAAAGAGACCCAGTACTTC. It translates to CASGRKETQYF.